A single sample gave rise to the 4 T cell receptor beta chains below, sequenced in a study of blood T cells in healthy people across ages. PCR was performed a second time for about 7 to 12 cycles using a sample-barcoded 5' primer and a J-beta primer mix. TCRdb independently ran MiXCR on the 5' RACE reads; one entry per CDR3 protein. The repertoire has roughly 2 million distinct CDR3 sequences, about 50% of them found once; the top ten carry 2.1%. Material for sequencing was blood. Receptors were obtained from a woman between 40 and 55 years old in good health.

The chain combines TRBV7-9 with TRBJ1-1, with TRBD1 matching 8 bases. The germline gives CDR1 SEHNR, CDR2 FQNEAQ (reference sequence). This CDR3 spans 18 amino acids. With 4 bases clipped from V and 3 bases from J, the junction kept 16 bases outside the gene matches. The CDR3 loop is CASSSYPAGGARHTEAFF. The CDR3 DNA reads TGTGCCAGCAGCTCTTACCCGGCAGGGGGCGCGAGGCACACTGAAGCTTTCTTT.

V and J are TRBV21-1 and TRBJ1-2. TRBV21-1 is a listed pseudogene. The CDR3 spans 17 residues. CDR3 protein: CASSLRGRAGSNYGYTF. As DNA, the CDR3 is TGTGCCAGCAGCCTCAGAGGCAGGGCCGGGTCTAACTATGGCTACACCTTC.

This clonotype turned up a few times. The chain employs TRBV4-3 and TRBJ1-2; D unresolved. The CDR3 is made up of 16 amino acids. The germline V and J ends were trimmed by 0 bases and 3 bases, with 14 bases remaining between them. Germline V gives CDR1 LGHNA, CDR2 YSLEER. As DNA, the CDR3 is TGCGCCAGCAGCCAAGATGATCAGGCGCCCTACTATGGCTACACCTTC. It specifies CASSQDDQAPYYGYTF.

The V gene is TRBV20-1, the J gene TRBJ2-7, with a possible D match to TRBD2 (6 bases). This CDR3 spans 14 amino acids. V lost 6 bases to trimming and J lost 2 bases, with 17 bases between them. CDR1 and CDR2 from the germline V gene are DFQATT and SNEGSKA (reference sequence). Written as DNA, the CDR3 is TGCAGTGCGACCGGGGGACGGTTGACCTACGAGCAGTACTTC. As protein: CSATGGRLTYEQYF.